These 15 T cell receptor beta chains came from one sample sequenced in a study. Amplification of TRBV12-4/TRBJ1-2 clonotypes used adaptor-ligated barcode primers. In TCRdb, the multiplex PCR reads were re-called with MiXCR into one record per CDR3 protein. There are some 2,000 distinct CDR3 sequences in the sample; about 18% occur only once, and about 25% lies in the top ten. The sorted Tregs were CD4+CD25+CD127-/low cells. Sequenced material: Tregs sorted from blood. All receptors come from a female donor with breast cancer.

This clonotype has just a few counts. A much larger clone is a single base away; this may be a read error. The chain carries TRBV12-3 or TRBV12-4 and TRBJ1-2; D unresolved. V was trimmed by 7 bases and J by 4 bases, leaving 10 bases between them. The CDR3 is 12 residues long. The CDR3 DNA sequence: TGTGCCAGCACCGAAGACGGCTATGGCTACACCTTC. It is translated as CASTEDGYGYTF.

This clonotype is medium-sized. V gene TRBV12-3 or TRBV12-4 combines with J gene TRBJ1-2; the D is unclear. This CDR3 spans 13 amino acids. V lost 5 bases and J 4 bases, leaving 11 bases between the germline ends. CDR3 protein: CASSPASGYGYTF. CDR3 nucleotide sequence: TGTGCCAGCAGTCCCGCTTCGGGCTATGGCTACACCTTC.

This clonotype counts as medium-sized. The chain uses TRBV12-3 or TRBV12-4 and TRBJ1-2, with no clear D. The CDR3 contains 16 residues. The germline V and J ends were trimmed by 5 bases and 1 base, with 17 bases remaining between them. The CDR3, as DNA: TGTGCCAGCAGTGCCCCAGGAGCGGTATATAACTATGGCTACACCTTC. Translation: CASSAPGAVYNYGYTF.

This clonotype was counted only a few times. J is TRBJ1-2 and V is TRBV12-3 or TRBV12-4; no clear D gene. The CDR3 sequence is 15 residues long. Trimming took off 6 bases at V and 6 bases at J, with 20 bases between the two ends. Here the CDR3 reads CASSHSPGRIHGYTF. The CDR3 coding sequence is TGTGCCAGCAGCCATAGTCCCGGGAGAATACATGGCTACACCTTC.

In its sample, this clonotype is medium-sized (0.01 to 0.1%). This chain joins TRBV12-3 or TRBV12-4 and TRBJ1-2; D possibly corresponds to TRBD1 (5 bases). CDR3 length: 13 amino acids. Trimming removed 3 bases from V and 5 bases from J, with 10 bases in between. CDR3 coding DNA: TGTGCCAGCAGTTTTCCAGGGCAGTATGGCTACACCTTC. Its protein is CASSFPGQYGYTF.

This clonotype is medium-sized within its sample. The V and J genes are TRBV12-3 or TRBV12-4 and TRBJ1-2, with 7 bases lining up with TRBD1. The CDR3 runs to 15 residues. V shed 1 base and J 2 bases; nucleotides not matched to a gene: 4. CDR3 region: CASSLVPQGNYGYTF. As DNA, the CDR3 is TGTGCCAGCAGTTTAGTCCCACAGGGGAACTATGGCTACACCTTC.

Relative to its sample, this clonotype is medium-sized. The chain uses TRBV12-3 or TRBV12-4 and TRBJ1-2; D remains ambiguous. This CDR3 has 15 residues. The ends were cut back, 3 bases at V and 8 bases at J, with 19 bases in the middle. The CDR3 is CASSLGRVNVWGYTF. CDR3 coding DNA: TGTGCCAGCAGTTTGGGTCGGGTAAACGTGTGGGGCTACACCTTC.

By share, this clonotype ranks as medium-sized (0.01 to 0.1%). The V and J genes are TRBV12-3 or TRBV12-4 and TRBJ1-2; D is undetermined. V lost 0 bases and J 2 bases, leaving 4 bases between the germline ends. This CDR3 contains 13 residues. The CDR3 bases are TGTGCCAGCAGTTTAGCGGCCAACTATGGCTACACCTTC. It specifies CASSLAANYGYTF.

At least ten counts were recorded for this clonotype. The gene calls are TRBV12-3 or TRBV12-4 and TRBJ1-2; maybe TRBD1 (6 bases). This CDR3 region has 14 residues. Trimming took 4 bases from V and 7 from J, leaving 16 bases between them. CDR3: CASSSAGATGGYTF. CDR3 DNA sequence: TGTGCCAGCAGTTCAGCAGGGGCAACGGGTGGCTACACCTTC.

For this clonotype: Possible read error: a much larger clone is one base away. The V gene is TRBV12-3 or TRBV12-4, the J gene TRBJ1-2; the D is unclear. CDR3 length equals 12 residues. Trimming stripped 5 bases from V and 4 bases from J, with 8 bases between. CDR3: CASSDKGYGYTF. CDR3 DNA sequence: TGTGCCAGCAGTGACAAAGGCTATGGCTACACCTTC.

This clonotype counts as medium-sized. V usage is TRBV12-3 or TRBV12-4 and J usage is TRBJ1-2; 10 nucleotides agree with TRBD1. The CDR3 covers 12 residues. V trimming: 8 bases; J trimming: 3 bases; junction bases outside the gene matches: 0. The CDR3 loop reads CASGTGDYGYTF. In nucleotides, the CDR3 is TGTGCCAGCGGGACAGGGGACTATGGCTACACCTTC.

By sample share, this clonotype is medium-sized. The rearrangement links TRBV12-3 or TRBV12-4 to TRBJ1-2; D remains ambiguous. The CDR3 is 12 residues long. V was pared by 10 bases and J by 4 bases, with 13 bases between. The CDR3 reads CAIRIIGYGYTF. The CDR3 DNA is TGTGCCATACGAATTATCGGCTATGGCTACACCTTC.

As regards this clonotype: A much larger clonotype is one base distant, so this may be a read error. Since no conserved phenylalanine or tryptophan closes the CDR3, a read error is the likely cause. The J gene is TRBJ1-2, the V gene TRBV12-3 or TRBV12-4, with TRBD1 identical over 8 bases. The CDR3 has 12 residues. V was pared by 6 bases and J by 8 bases, with 5 bases of the junction left unmatched. The CDR3 protein is CASRGQALGYTL. Written as DNA, the CDR3 is TGTGCCAGCAGGGGACAGGCTTTGGGCTACACCCTC.

Points on this clonotype: A much larger clone differs by one base, so this may be a read error. The rearrangement uses TRBV12-3 or TRBV12-4 and TRBJ1-2; D uncertain. The CDR3 is 11 amino acids. V dropped 11 bases and J dropped 4 bases, with 11 bases sitting between them. The CDR3 DNA reads TGTGCCGGCAATTTAACCTATGGCTACACCTTC. Amino acids: CAGNLTYGYTF.

The rearrangement links TRBV12-3 or TRBV12-4 to TRBJ1-2; D is possibly TRBD1 (5 bases). Trimming took 5 bases from V and 7 from J, leaving 14 bases between them. CDR3 length equals 13 residues. The CDR3 coding sequence is TGTGCCAGCAGTAGCACAGGACTAAGTGGCTACACCTTC. It is translated as CASSSTGLSGYTF.